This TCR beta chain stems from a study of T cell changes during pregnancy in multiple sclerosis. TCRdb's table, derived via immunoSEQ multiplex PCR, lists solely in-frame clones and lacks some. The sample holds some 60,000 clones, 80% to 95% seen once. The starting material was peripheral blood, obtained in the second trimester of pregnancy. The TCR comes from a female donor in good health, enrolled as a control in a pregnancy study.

The CDR3 is CASSMRAWTGVNEQFF. The CDR3, as DNA: TGTGCCAGTAGTATGAGGGCATGGACAGGGGTCAATGAGCAGTTCTTC. The chain employs TRBV19 and TRBJ2-1; TRBD1 aligns across 9 bases. Unmatched junction bases numbered 9, after V lost 3 bases and J lost 6 bases. Germline V CDR1 and CDR2: LNHDA, SQIVND (reference sequence). The CDR3 runs to 16 residues. The full variable domain, its missing parts supplied by reference TRBV19 and TRBJ2-1, is DGGITQSPKYLFRKEGQNVTLSCEQNLNHDAMYWYRQDPGQGLRLIYYSQIVNDFQKGDIAEGYSVSREKKESFPLTVTSAQKNPTAFYLCASSMRAWTGVNEQFFGPGTRLTVL.